A selection of T cell receptor beta chains follows, all from one sample in a study of blood T cell repertoires in COVID-19. Some clones are missing from TCRdb's copy, which holds only in-frame ones; the method was immunoSEQ multiplex PCR. The sample consists of some 24,000 clones, roughly nine tenths of them appearing once. The specimen sequenced was peripheral blood. Receptors originate from a man between 65 and 85 years old with acute or convalescent COVID-19. Each CDR3 is given with its conserved first and last residue. D genes are given only for firm matches. Expanded clones get a size class; other rows say once, few or many, or leave the size out.

TRBJ1-5 TRBV19 . . CASIDRRGGNQPQHF TGTGCCAGTATCGACCGGCGGGGTGGAAATCAGCCCCAGCATTTT
TRBJ1-3 TRBV5-1 . TRBD1 CASSFGQASSGNTIYF TGCGCCAGCAGTTTCGGACAGGCGAGCTCTGGAAACACCATATATTTT
TRBJ2-3 TRBV24-1 . TRBD2 CATSDRGLAGSTDTQYF TGTGCCACCAGTGACCGCGGACTAGCGGGATCCACAGATACGCAGTATTTT
TRBJ2-7 TRBV28 . . CASTNSGTYEQYF TGTGCCAGCACCAACTCGGGTACCTACGAGCAGTACTTC
TRBJ2-1 TRBV4-2 . TRBD2 CASSHPSGGSYNEQFF TGTGCCAGCAGCCATCCCAGCGGGGGCTCCTACAATGAGCAGTTCTTC
TRBJ2-3 TRBV3-1/TRBV3-2 . TRBD2 CASSRLAGGSGDTQYF TGTGCCAGCAGCCGACTAGCGGGAGGGAGTGGGGATACGCAGTATTTT
TRBJ2-1 TRBV10-2 . . CASSGDTVWNEQFF TGCGCCAGCAGTGGGGACACAGTGTGGAATGAGCAGTTCTTC
TRBJ2-7 TRBV29-1 . TRBD1 CSVLRLQGDEQYF TGCAGCGTTCTCAGGTTACAGGGGGACGAGCAGTACTTC
TRBJ1-2 TRBV19 . TRBD1 CASKGTGGNYGYTF TGTGCCAGTAAAGGAACAGGGGGCAACTATGGCTACACCTTC
TRBJ1-5 TRBV19 . TRBD1 CASFPTGAKGGNQPQHF TGTGCCAGTTTCCCCACAGGGGCAAAAGGGGGCAATCAGCCCCAGCATTTT
TRBJ1-1 TRBV6-1 . . CASSDSENTEAFF TGTGCCAGCAGTGATTCAGAGAACACTGAAGCTTTCTTT
TRBJ2-5 TRBV27 . . CASSPTEQETQYF TGTGCCAGCAGTCCGACAGAACAAGAGACCCAGTACTTC
TRBJ2-2 TRBV12-5 . . CASGLVPRGQGAARLAGTGELFF TGTGCTAGTGGTTTGGTACCCCGTGGACAGGGGGCAGCGAGACTAGCGGGTACCGGGGAGCTGTTTTTT
TRBJ2-1 TRBV2 . TRBD2 CASRGGSGQGTYNEQFF TGTGCCAGCAGGGGGGGGTCCGGACAAGGGACCTACAATGAGCAGTTCTTC
TRBJ2-7 TRBV2 . TRBD2 CASSPRGLAAYEQYF TGTGCCAGCAGCCCAAGAGGGCTAGCGGCCTACGAGCAGTACTTC
TRBJ2-1 TRBV6-5 . . CASKAPRSYNEQFF TGTGCCAGCAAGGCCCCGCGGTCCTACAATGAGCAGTTCTTC
TRBJ2-3 TRBV18 few . CASSPRAASTDTQYF TGTGCCAGCTCACCGAGGGCAGCTAGCACAGATACGCAGTATTTT
TRBJ1-2 TRBV6-5 . . CASSRGLGYTF TGTGCCAGCAGCAGGGGTCTTGGCTACACCTTC
TRBJ1-1 TRBV7-9 . . CASSPPRDGTEAFF TGTGCCAGCAGCCCGCCGAGGGATGGCACTGAAGCTTTCTTT
TRBJ2-3 TRBV3-1/TRBV3-2 . . CASDSGTDTQYF TGTGCCAGCGACTCCGGAACAGATACGCAGTATTTT
TRBJ1-5 TRBV15 once TRBD1 CATSRDRGEHQPQHF TGTGCCACCAGCAGGGACAGGGGAGAACATCAGCCCCAGCATTTT
TRBJ1-6 TRBV7-9 . TRBD1 CASSLGQARNSPLHF TGTGCCAGCAGCCTTGGACAGGCGAGGAATTCACCCCTCCACTTT
TRBJ1-3 TRBV28 . . CASSLQAARNTIYF TGTGCCAGCAGTTTACAGGCAGCTAGAAACACCATATATTTT
TRBJ2-3 TRBV18 . TRBD2 CASSPRGLAGFQDTQYF TGTGCCAGCTCACCGCGCGGACTAGCTGGATTCCAAGATACGCAGTATTTT
TRBJ2-3 TRBV7-9 . . CASSKLDSPDTQYF TGTGCCAGCAGCAAACTAGATTCCCCAGATACGCAGTATTTT
TRBJ2-5 TRBV7-9 . TRBD2 CASSWGTSGAAEETQYF TGTGCCAGCAGCTGGGGGACTAGCGGGGCGGCGGAGGAGACCCAGTACTTC
TRBJ1-5 TRBV6-5 . TRBD1 CASSYSGTGGGQPQHF TGTGCCAGCAGTTACTCCGGGACAGGGGGCGGTCAGCCCCAGCATTTT
TRBJ1-2 TRBV6-6 . . CASRQGVGGYTF TGTGCCAGCAGACAGGGAGTTGGGGGCTACACCTTC
TRBJ1-1 TRBV10-3 . . CAISPTGNTEAFF TGTGCCATCAGTCCGACAGGGAACACTGAAGCTTTCTTT
TRBJ2-5 TRBV3-1/TRBV3-2 . . CASSRKMQGGTAQETQYF TGTGCCAGCAGCCGGAAAATGCAAGGAGGGACAGCACAAGAGACCCAGTACTTC
TRBJ2-1 TRBV7-3 few TRBD2 CASSSIGLATMDEQFF TGTGCCAGCAGCTCTATCGGACTAGCGACCATGGATGAGCAGTTCTTC
TRBJ2-7 TRBV10-3 once . CAIKGDGGSYEQYF TGTGCCATCAAAGGTGACGGGGGATCCTACGAGCAGTACTTC
TRBJ2-1 TRBV15 . TRBD2 CATSGKGLAGEFAQFF TGTGCCACCAGCGGCAAAGGGCTAGCGGGAGAGTTCGCGCAGTTCTTC
TRBJ2-7 TRBV3-1/TRBV3-2 . . CASSRATTGDHEQYF TGTGCCAGCAGCCGCGCGACGACGGGAGACCACGAGCAGTACTTC
TRBJ1-4 TRBV5-1 . . CASSLGGEKLFF TGCGCCAGCAGCTTGGGCGGGGAAAAACTGTTTTTT
TRBJ1-2 TRBV10-2 medium-sized TRBD1 CASSELDREGGYTF TGCGCCAGCAGTGAATTGGACAGGGAGGGTGGCTACACCTTC
TRBJ2-2 TRBV19 . . CASSMSGANTGELFF TGTGCCAGTAGTATGTCCGGGGCGAACACCGGGGAGCTGTTTTTT
TRBJ2-1 TRBV7-3 . TRBD2 CASSPGGTSVSYNEQFF TGTGCCAGCAGCCCGGGGGGGACTAGCGTCTCCTACAATGAGCAGTTCTTC
TRBJ2-7 TRBV29-1 . TRBD1 CSVARGGQGHEQYF TGCAGCGTTGCGAGGGGGGGACAGGGGCACGAGCAGTACTTC
TRBJ1-3 TRBV29-1 . . CSVEWGLGNTIYF TGCAGCGTTGAATGGGGGCTCGGAAACACCATATATTTT
TRBJ1-2 TRBV29-1 . . CSVEDRDRYGYTF TGCAGCGTTGAAGATCGGGATCGCTATGGCTACACCTTC